This T cell receptor (beta chain) originates from a study of T cells expressing NK-cell markers. Overall study findings and caveats: Specificity for HCMV among expanded NKG2C+ T cell clones was not established.

A 5'RACE template switching approach incorporating UMIs was used to make TCR beta cDNA. TCRdb reprocessed the 5' RACE reads, keeping one entry per CDR3 protein, no DNA. This sample contains approximately 440,000 distinct CDR3 sequences. A word on this clonotype: Its antigen remains unidentified.

The CDR3 consists of 12 residues. Germline CDR1 reads SQVTM; CDR2 reads ANQGSEA. The rearrangement links TRBV29-1 to TRBJ2-1; the D call from TCRdb, TRBD1, cannot be confirmed without DNA. This TCR was sampled from a woman between 45 and 60 years old in good health. Sequencing input: blood T cells: a sorted CD56 or NKG2C T cell subset, CD4+ or CD8+ T cells, or bulk PBMC T cells (not recorded which). The CDR3 reads CSAKQGSNEQFF.